This TCR beta chain was recovered during a study of blood T cell repertoires in COVID-19. About the study: COVID-19 samples, acute and convalescent, were from the United States, Italy and Spain. Sources were T cells, B-cell-depleted T cells, or PBMCs; the material itself was cDNA or gDNA.

The authors' processing: Estimation of nucleated cell counts relied on the amplification of reference gene primers. Method: immunoSEQ multiplex PCR; TCRdb's copy keeps in-frame clones and lacks some. Clone size and V and J calls were adopted from that table, with D and trimming inferred from the DNA. The sample carries about 220,000 clones, around 81% recorded once. The germline V and J ends were trimmed by 5 bases and 4 bases, with 6 bases remaining between them. Per germline, CDR1 KGHSH and CDR2 LQKENI. CDR3 length: 11 residues. The source of this sequence is a human donor in a cohort sampled during active COVID-19. Sequenced input: peripheral blood. This chain joins TRBV18 and TRBJ2-7; D unclear. The CDR3 protein is CASSNQYEQYF. CDR3 coding DNA: TGTGCCAGCTCAAACCAGTACGAGCAGTACTTC. The full variable domain, rest sourced from reference TRBV18 and TRBJ2-7, is NAGVMQNPRHLVRRRGQEARLRCSPMKGHSHVYWYRQLPEEGLKFMVYLQKENIIDESGMPKERFSAEFPKEGPSILRIQQVVRGDSAAYFCASSNQYEQYFGPGTRLTVT.